This TCR beta chain appears in the sequencing data of a study of cytomegalovirus exposure and HLA in healthy donors. Study summary: A previous analysis identified around 120 million unique TCR beta sequences derived from approximately 190 million T cells. In terms of ancestry, the Caucasian-associated cluster contained roughly 80% of the roughly 400 genotyped donors.

This clone has a handful of counts. Its specificity is unknown. Amplification used 60 Vbeta primers and 13 Jbeta primers. TCRdb's copy holds only in-frame clones and misses some; the assay was immunoSEQ multiplex PCR. The sample lists about 180,000 clones, around 74% occurring once. CDR3 length equals 11 residues. Germline V gene data show CDR1 as GTSNPN and CDR2 as SVGIG (reference sequence). The V end lost 0 bases, the J end lost 10 bases, and 7 bases lay between the germline ends. Findings of the study overall: What was likely a sequencing artifact was a cluster of highly shared sequence variants. Previous analysis showed most TCR beta V segments were productive about 90% or about 30% of the time.

The V call is TRBV30, the J call TRBJ2-1, with D perhaps matching TRBD2 (5 bases). The sample was PBMCs. This TCR was sampled from a male donor in good health and CMV-seronegative. CDR3 amino acids: CAWSVGVEQFF. CDR3 nucleotide sequence: TGTGCCTGGAGTGTCGGGGTCGAGCAGTTCTTC.